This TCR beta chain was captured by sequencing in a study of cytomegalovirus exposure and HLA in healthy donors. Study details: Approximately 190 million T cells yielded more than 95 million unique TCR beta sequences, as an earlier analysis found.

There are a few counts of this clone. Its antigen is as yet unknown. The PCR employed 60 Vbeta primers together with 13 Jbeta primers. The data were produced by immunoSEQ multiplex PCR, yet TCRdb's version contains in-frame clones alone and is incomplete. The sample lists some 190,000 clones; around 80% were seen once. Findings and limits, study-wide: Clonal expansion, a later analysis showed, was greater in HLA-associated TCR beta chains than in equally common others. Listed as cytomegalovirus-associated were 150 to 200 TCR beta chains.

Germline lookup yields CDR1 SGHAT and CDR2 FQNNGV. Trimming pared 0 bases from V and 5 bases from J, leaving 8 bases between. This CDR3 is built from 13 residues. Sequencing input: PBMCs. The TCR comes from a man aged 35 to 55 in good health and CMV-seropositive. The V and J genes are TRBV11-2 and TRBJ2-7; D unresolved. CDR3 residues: CASSLESFHEQYF. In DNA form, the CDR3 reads TGTGCCAGCAGCTTAGAGAGCTTCCACGAGCAGTACTTC.